This T cell receptor (beta chain) is drawn from a study of OX40 agonist ivuxolimab in advanced cancers. Overall study: Ivuxolimab, an agonist antibody against OX40 (CD134), was given to patients. General observations from the study: In the 0.1-3.0 mg/kg groups, partial responders showed among the lowest expansion. The study observed clonal expansion of CD4+ and CD8+ blood T cells by week 6 at 0.1 to 3.0 mg/kg.

The repertoire was sequenced with immunoSEQ multiplex PCR; TCRdb's copy has only in-frame clones and lacks some. The table includes tens of thousands of clones, 84% detected once. This clone was found once. Its target is not known. This CDR3 is built from 14 residues. CDR1 SGHNT and CDR2 YENEEA come from the germline V gene. Trimming removed 5 bases from V and 2 bases from J, with 13 bases in between. The specimen was CD4+ or CD8+ T cells sorted from blood, collected in a trial of the OX40 agonist ivuxolimab. The source is an adult with an advanced solid tumor such as melanoma, head and neck, liver or kidney cancer. V is TRBV11-3 and J is TRBJ2-7; no reliable D call. In nucleotides, the CDR3 is TGTGCCAGCAGCCAAGATGGTCGAACCTACGAGCAGTACTTC. Translation: CASSQDGRTYEQYF.